This T cell receptor (beta chain) was identified in a study of T cells in Graves' hyperthyroidism and ophthalmopathy. Study results and limitations: In the blood, most expanded thyroid clonotypes above 0.001 appeared as well. Ophthalmopathy was distinguished from stable hyperthyroidism by 13 V-J signatures.

For the diagnoses, clinical symptoms, serum thyroxine and TRAb, thyroid ultrasound and orbital computed tomography were used. The authors obtained PBMCs from over 7.5 ml of fresh peripheral blood. RNA transcripts were the template for amplifying TCR beta CDR3 regions. The HTBI set primed first-round TCR CDR3 RT-PCR. TCRdb reprocessed the multiplex PCR reads with MiXCR, giving one entry per CDR3 protein. Here the sample spans more than 650,000 distinct CDR3 sequences, less than 15% being singletons. There are 16 residues in the CDR3. V was clipped by 0 bases and J by 0 bases, with 11 bases between them. Germline V gene sequence: CDR1 SNHLY, CDR2 FYNNEI. This clonotype was observed many times. What it recognizes is unknown.

The receptor's source is a woman in her late teens or twenties with Graves' hyperthyroidism. The V and J genes are TRBV2 and TRBJ1-1; D gene unclear. Sequenced sample: blood. In nucleotides, the CDR3 is TGTGCCAGCAGTGAAGCGCCGGAAGGTTTGAACACTGAAGCTTTCTTT. It translates to CASSEAPEGLNTEAFF.